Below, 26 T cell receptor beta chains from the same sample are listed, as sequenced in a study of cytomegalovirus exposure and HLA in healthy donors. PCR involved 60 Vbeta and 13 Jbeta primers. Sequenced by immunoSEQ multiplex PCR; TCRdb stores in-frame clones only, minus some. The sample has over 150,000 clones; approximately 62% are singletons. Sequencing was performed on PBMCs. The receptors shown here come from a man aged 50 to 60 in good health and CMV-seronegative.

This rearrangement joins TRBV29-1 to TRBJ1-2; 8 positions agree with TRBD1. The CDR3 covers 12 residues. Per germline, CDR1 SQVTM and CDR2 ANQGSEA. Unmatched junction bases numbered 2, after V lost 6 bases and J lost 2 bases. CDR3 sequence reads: CSVRTGNYGYTF. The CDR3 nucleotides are TGCAGCGTACGGACAGGGAACTATGGCTACACCTTC. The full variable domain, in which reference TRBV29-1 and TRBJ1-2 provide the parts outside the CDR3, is SAVISQKPSRDICQRGTSLTIQCQVDSQVTMMFWYRQQPGQSLTLIATANQGSEATYESGFVIDKFPISRPNLTFSTLTVSNMSPEDSSIYLCSVRTGNYGYTFGSGTRLTVV.

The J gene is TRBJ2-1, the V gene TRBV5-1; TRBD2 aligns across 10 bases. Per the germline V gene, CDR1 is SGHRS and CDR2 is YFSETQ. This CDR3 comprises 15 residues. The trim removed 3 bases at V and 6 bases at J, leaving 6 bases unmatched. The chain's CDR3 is CASSYLAGVTNEQFF. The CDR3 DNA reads TGCGCCAGCAGCTATCTAGCGGGGGTTACCAATGAGCAGTTCTTC.

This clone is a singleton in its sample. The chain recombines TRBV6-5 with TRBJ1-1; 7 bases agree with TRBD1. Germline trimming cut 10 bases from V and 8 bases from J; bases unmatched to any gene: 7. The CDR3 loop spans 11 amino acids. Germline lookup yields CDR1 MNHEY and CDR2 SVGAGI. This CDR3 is CATFGTVEAFF. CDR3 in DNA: TGTGCCACCTTTGGGACAGTCGAAGCTTTCTTT.

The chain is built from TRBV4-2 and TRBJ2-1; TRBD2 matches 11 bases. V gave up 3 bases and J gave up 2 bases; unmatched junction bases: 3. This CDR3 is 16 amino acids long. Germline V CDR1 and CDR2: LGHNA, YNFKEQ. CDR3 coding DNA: TGTGCCAGCAGCCATTCTAGCGGGGGGACCTACAATGAGCAGTTCTTC. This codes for CASSHSSGGTYNEQFF.

The chain's CDR3 is CASSIGQGGEKLFF. The CDR3 DNA sequence: TGTGCCAGCAGCATAGGACAGGGTGGTGAAAAACTGTTTTTT. The chain has TRBV2 and TRBJ1-4, with 8 nucleotides matching TRBD1. The CDR3 covers 14 residues. V shed 6 bases and J 7 bases; nucleotides not matched to a gene: 7. CDR1 is SNHLY, CDR2 FYNNEI, per germline.

CDR3 sequence (DNA): TGTGCCAGCTCCCACGAGGGTCGGCCCCAGCATTTT. Encoded protein: CASSHEGRPQHF. V and J are TRBV25-1 and TRBJ1-5, with unresolved D. This CDR3 has 12 residues. The V gene lost 8 bases and the J gene lost 9 bases, with 14 bases spanning the gap. Germline values: CDR1 MGHDK, CDR2 SYGVNS. Together with reference TRBV25-1 and TRBJ1-5, the CDR3 gives the full variable domain: EADIYQTPRYLVIGTGKKITLECSQTMGHDKMYWYQQDPGMELHLIHYSYGVNSTEKGDLSSESTVSRIRTEHFPLTLESARPSHTSQYLCASSHEGRPQHFGDGTRLSIL.

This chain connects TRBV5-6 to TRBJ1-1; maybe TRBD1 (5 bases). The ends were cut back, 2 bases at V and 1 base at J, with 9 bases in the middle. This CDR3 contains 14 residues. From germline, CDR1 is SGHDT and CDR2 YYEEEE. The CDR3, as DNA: TGTGCCAGCAGCTTTTTAACAGGGAACACTGAAGCTTTCTTT. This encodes CASSFLTGNTEAFF.

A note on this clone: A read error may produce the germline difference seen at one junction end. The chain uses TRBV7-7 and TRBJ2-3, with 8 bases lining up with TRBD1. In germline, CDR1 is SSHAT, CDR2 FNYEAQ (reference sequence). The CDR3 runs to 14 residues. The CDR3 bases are TGTGCTAGCAGCCTGACAGGGGCGGCAGATACGCAGTATTTT. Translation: CASSLTGAADTQYF.

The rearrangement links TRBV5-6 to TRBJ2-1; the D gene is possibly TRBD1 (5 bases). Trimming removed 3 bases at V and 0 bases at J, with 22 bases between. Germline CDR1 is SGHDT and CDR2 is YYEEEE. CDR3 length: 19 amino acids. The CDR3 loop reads CASSWNAWTTENSYNEQFF. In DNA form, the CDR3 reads TGTGCCAGCAGCTGGAACGCTTGGACGACAGAAAACTCCTACAATGAGCAGTTCTTC.

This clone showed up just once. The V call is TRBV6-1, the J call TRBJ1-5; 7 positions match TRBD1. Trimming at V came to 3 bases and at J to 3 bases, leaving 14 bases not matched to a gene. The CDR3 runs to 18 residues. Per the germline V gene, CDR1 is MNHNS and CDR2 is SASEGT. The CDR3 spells CASSDRGETGPYNQPQHF. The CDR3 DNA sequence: TGTGCCAGCAGTGATCGTGGGGAGACAGGGCCCTACAATCAGCCCCAGCATTTT.

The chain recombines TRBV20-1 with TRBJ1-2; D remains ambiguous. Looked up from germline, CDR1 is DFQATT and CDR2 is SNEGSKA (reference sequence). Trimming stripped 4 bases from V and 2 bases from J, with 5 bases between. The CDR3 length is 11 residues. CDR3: CSATGNYGYTF. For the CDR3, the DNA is TGCAGTGCTACCGGGAACTATGGCTACACCTTC.

CDR3 amino acids: CASSSPRDSINYEQFF. The CDR3 DNA reads as TGTGCCAGCAGCTCACCCCGGGACAGTATAAACTATGAGCAGTTCTTC. The chain recombines TRBV7-9 with TRBJ2-1; 7 bases align to TRBD1. This CDR3 is built from 16 residues. The ends lost 4 bases at V and 8 bases at J; junction bases unmatched: 14. Germline lookup yields CDR1 SEHNR and CDR2 FQNEAQ (reference sequence).

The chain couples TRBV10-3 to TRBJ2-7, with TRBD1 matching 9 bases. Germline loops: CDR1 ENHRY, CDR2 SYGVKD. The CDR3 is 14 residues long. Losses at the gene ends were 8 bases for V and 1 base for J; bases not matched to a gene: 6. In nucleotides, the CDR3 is TGTGCCATCGGAACAGGGGGCAATTCCTACGAGCAGTACTTC. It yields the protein CAIGTGGNSYEQYF.

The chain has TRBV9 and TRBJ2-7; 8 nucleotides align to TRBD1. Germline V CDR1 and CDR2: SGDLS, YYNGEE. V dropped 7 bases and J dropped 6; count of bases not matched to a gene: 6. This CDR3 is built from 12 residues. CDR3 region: CASGQGLGEQYF. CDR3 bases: TGTGCCAGCGGACAGGGTCTCGGCGAGCAGTACTTC. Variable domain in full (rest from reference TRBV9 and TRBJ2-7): DSGVTQTPKHLITATGQRVTLRCSPRSGDLSVYWYQQSLDQGLQFLIQYYNGEERAKGNILERFSAQQFPDLHSELNLSSLELGDSALYFCASGQGLGEQYFGPGTRLTVT.

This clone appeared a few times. CDR3 sequence (DNA): TGTGCCAGCAGCTTCGACAGCTATGGCTACACCTTC. Its translation is CASSFDSYGYTF. The V gene is TRBV5-4, the J gene TRBJ1-2; possible D gene TRBD1, 5 bases. Trimming took 2 bases from V and 4 from J, leaving 6 bases between them. The CDR3 is 12 residues long. Germline loops: CDR1 SGHNT, CDR2 YYREEE (reference sequence).

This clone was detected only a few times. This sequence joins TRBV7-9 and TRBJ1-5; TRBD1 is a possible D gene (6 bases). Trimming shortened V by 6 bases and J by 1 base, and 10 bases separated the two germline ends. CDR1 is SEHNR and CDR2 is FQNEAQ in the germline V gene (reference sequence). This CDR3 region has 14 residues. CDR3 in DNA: TGTGCCAGCAGTCCCGACAGGAGCAATCAGCCCCAGCATTTT. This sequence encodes CASSPDRSNQPQHF.

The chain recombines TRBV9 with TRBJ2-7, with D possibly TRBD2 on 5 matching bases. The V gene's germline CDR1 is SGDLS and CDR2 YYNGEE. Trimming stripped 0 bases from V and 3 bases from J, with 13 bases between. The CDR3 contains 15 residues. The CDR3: CASSVERGMLYEQYF. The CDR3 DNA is TGTGCCAGCAGCGTAGAGAGAGGGATGCTCTACGAGCAGTACTTC.

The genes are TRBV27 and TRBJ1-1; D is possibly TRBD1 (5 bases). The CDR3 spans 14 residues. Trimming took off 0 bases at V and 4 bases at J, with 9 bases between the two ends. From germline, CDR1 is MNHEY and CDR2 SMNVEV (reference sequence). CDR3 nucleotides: TGTGCCAGCAGTTTATCCTCAGGGCGCACTGAAGCTTTCTTT. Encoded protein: CASSLSSGRTEAFF.

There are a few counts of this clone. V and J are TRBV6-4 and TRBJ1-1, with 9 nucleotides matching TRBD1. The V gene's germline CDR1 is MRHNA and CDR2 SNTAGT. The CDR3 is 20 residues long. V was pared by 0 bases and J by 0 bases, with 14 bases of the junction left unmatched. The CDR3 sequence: CASSDSIWTGAPLMNTEAFF. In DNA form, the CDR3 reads TGTGCCAGCAGTGACTCGATTTGGACAGGGGCTCCTTTAATGAACACTGAAGCTTTCTTT.

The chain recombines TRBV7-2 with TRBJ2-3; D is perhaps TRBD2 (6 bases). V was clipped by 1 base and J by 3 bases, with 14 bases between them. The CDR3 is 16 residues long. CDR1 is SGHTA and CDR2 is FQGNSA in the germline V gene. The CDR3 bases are TGTGCCAGCAGCTTAGGGGTTAGCGGACGTACAGATACGCAGTATTTT. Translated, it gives CASSLGVSGRTDTQYF. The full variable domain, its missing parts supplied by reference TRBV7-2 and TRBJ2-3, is GAGVSQSPSNKVTEKGKDVELRCDPISGHTALYWYRQSLGQGLEFLIYFQGNSAPDKSGLPSDRFSAERTGGSVSTLTIQRTQQEDSAVYLCASSLGVSGRTDTQYFGPGTRLTVL.

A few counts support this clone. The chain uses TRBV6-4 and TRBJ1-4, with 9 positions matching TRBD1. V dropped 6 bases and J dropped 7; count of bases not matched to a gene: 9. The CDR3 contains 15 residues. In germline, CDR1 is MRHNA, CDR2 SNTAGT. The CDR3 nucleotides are TGTGCCAGCAGCCCCACAGGGGGCGGGGGTGAAAAACTGTTTTTT. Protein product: CASSPTGGGGEKLFF.

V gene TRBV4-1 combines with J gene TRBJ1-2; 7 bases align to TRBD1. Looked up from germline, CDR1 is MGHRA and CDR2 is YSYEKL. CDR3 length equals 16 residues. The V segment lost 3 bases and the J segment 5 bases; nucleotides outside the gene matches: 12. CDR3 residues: CASSHLPQDRVYGYTF. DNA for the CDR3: TGCGCCAGCAGCCACCTACCCCAAGACAGGGTATATGGCTACACCTTC.

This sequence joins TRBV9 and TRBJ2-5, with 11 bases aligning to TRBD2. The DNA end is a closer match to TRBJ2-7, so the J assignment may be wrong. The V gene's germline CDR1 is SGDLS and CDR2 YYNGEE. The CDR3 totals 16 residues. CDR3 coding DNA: TGTGCCAGCAGCGTCGAGCCTAGCGGGGGGACCTACGAGCAGTACTTC. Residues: CASSVEPSGGTYEQYF.

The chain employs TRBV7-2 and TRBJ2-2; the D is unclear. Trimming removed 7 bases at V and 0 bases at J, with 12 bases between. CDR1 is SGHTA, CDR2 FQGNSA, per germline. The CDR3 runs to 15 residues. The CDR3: CASTQALANTGELFF. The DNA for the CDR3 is TGTGCCAGCACCCAGGCTCTCGCGAACACCGGGGAGCTGTTTTTT.

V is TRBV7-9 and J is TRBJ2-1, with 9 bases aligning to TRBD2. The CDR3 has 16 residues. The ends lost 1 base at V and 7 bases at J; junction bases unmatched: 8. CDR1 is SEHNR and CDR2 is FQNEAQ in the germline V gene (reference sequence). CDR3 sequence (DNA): TGTGCCAGCAGCTTAGAGGCGGGGGGGCCCGGTAATGAGCAGTTCTTC. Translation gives CASSLEAGGPGNEQFF.

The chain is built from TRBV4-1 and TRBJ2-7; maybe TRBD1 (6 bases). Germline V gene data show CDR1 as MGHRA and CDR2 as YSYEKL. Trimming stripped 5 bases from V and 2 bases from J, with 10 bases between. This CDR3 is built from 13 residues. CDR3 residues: CASSNRVAYEQYF. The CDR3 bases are TGCGCCAGCAGCAACAGGGTAGCCTACGAGCAGTACTTC.